This T cell receptor beta chain is drawn from a study of OX40 agonist ivuxolimab in advanced cancers. Overall study: Ivuxolimab was delivered to patients intravenously every 2 weeks at doses spanning 0.01 to 10 mg/kg. Prior checkpoint blockade (anti-PD-1, anti-PD-L1 or anti-CTLA-4) was permitted; about 40% had it. Notes on the study in general: At 0.1 to 3.0 mg/kg and by week 6, clonal expansion occurred in CD4+ and CD8+ blood T cells. Those patients achieving a partial response at 0.1-3.0 mg/kg showed among the lowest clonal expansion.

Looked up from germline, CDR1 is SGDLS and CDR2 is YYNGEE. Trimming took 0 bases from V and 5 from J, leaving 14 bases between them. The CDR3 spans 15 residues. The repertoire was sequenced with immunoSEQ multiplex PCR; TCRdb's copy has only in-frame clones and lacks some. The sample consists of more than 60,000 clones, 65% to 85% of them appearing once. This clone was seen a few times. Its antigen is not identified. The TCR comes from an adult with an advanced solid tumor such as melanoma, head and neck, liver or kidney cancer. Specimen: CD4+ or CD8+ T cells sorted from blood, collected in a trial of the OX40 agonist ivuxolimab. The chain has TRBV9 and TRBJ1-1, with D uncertain. The CDR3 coding sequence is TGTGCCAGCAGCGTAGAAGTTGGAGTAGCGACTGAAGCTTTCTTT. Encoded protein: CASSVEVGVATEAFF.